The entry that follows covers one TCR beta chain sequence. Evenly divided among several immunoSEQ plates was the genomic DNA of each subset. The repertoire was sequenced with immunoSEQ multiplex PCR; TCRdb's copy has only in-frame clones and lacks some. The table shows under 750,000 clones, with roughly two thirds occurring only once. The entry originates in a study of shared clonotypes between healthy human individuals. The CDR3 consists of 11 residues. The specimen sequenced was memory CD4+ T cells sorted from blood. Noted subset: CD45RA-negative fraction. This TCR came from a woman aged 25 to 39 in good health. V is TRBV1 and J is TRBJ1-5. TRBV1 is given as a pseudogene. CDR3 region: CTSSGPGPQHF. The CDR3 region has the DNA TGCACCAGCAGCGGACCCGGGCCCCAGCATTTT.